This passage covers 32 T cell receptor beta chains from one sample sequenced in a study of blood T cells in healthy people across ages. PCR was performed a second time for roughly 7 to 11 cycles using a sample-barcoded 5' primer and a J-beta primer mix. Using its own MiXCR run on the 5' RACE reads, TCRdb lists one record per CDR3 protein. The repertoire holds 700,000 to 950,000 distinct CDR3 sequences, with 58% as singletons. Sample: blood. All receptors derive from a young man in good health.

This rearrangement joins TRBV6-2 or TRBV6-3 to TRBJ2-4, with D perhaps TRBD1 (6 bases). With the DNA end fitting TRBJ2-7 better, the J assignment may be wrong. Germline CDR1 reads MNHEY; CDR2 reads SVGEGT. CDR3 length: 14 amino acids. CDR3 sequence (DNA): TGTGCCAGCAGGGGCGCTGGGGGCGTATACGAGCAGTACTTC. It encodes CASRGAGGVYEQYF.

CDR3 sequence reads: CASSSGGTSSDEQFF. The CDR3 coding sequence is TGTGCCAGCAGCTCTGGGGGGACTAGTAGCGATGAGCAGTTCTTC. The rearrangement joins TRBV7-2 to TRBJ2-1; 8 bases fit TRBD2. The V and J ends lost 4 bases and 8 bases, in that order; junction bases with no gene match: 10. This CDR3 has 15 amino acids. Germline assignment: CDR1 SGHTA and CDR2 FQGNSA.

CDR3 bases: TGTGCCAGCGGACCGAATCCCGCAACTAATGAAAAACTGTTTTTT. Residues: CASGPNPATNEKLFF. The chain has TRBV5-6 and TRBJ1-4, with D unresolved. There are 15 residues in the CDR3. The V gene lost 7 bases and the J gene lost 0 bases, with 13 bases spanning the gap. Looked up from germline, CDR1 is SGHDT and CDR2 is YYEEEE.

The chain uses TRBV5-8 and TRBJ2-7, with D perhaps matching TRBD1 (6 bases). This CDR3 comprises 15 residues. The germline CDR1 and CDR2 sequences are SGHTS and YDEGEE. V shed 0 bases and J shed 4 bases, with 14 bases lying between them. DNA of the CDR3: TGTGCCAGCAGCTTGGGTCCAGGGGAATGGTACGAGCAGTACTTC. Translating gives CASSLGPGEWYEQYF.

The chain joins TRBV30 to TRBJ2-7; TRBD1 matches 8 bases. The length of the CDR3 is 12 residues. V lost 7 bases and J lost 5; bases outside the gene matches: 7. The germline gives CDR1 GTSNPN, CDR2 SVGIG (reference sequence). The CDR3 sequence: CAFNGQGNEQYF. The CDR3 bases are TGTGCCTTCAACGGACAGGGTAACGAGCAGTACTTC.

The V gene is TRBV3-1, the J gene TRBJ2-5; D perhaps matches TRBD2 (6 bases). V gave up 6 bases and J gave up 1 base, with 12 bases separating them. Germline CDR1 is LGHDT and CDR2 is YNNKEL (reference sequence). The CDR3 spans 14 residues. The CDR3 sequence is CASRPSSAQETQYF. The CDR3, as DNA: TGTGCCAGCAGACCCTCTAGCGCCCAAGAGACCCAGTACTTC.

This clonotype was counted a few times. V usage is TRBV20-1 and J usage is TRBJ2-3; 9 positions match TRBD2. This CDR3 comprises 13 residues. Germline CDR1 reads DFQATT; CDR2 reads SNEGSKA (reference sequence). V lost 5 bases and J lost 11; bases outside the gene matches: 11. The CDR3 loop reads CSAGAGGSGGQYF. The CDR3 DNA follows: TGCAGTGCTGGAGCGGGGGGCTCAGGGGGGCAGTATTTT.

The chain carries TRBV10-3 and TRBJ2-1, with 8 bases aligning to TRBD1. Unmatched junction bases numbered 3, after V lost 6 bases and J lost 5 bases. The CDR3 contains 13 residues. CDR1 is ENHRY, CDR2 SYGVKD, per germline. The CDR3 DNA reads TGTGCCATCAGCCCGACAGGGGACAATGAGCAGTTCTTC. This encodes CAISPTGDNEQFF.

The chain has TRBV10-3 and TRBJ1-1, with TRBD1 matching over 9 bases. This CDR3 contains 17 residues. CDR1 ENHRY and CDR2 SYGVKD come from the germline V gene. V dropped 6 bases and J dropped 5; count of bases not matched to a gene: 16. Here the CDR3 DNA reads TGTGCCATCAGGAGGCGTGGGGGACAGGGAGGGGAGACTGAAGCTTTCTTT. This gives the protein CAIRRRGGQGGETEAFF.

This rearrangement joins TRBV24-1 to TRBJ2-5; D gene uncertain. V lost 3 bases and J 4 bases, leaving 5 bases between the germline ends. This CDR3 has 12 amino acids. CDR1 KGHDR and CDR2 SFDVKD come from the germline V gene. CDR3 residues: CATSDRTETQYF. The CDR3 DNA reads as TGTGCCACCAGTGATCGTACAGAGACCCAGTACTTC.

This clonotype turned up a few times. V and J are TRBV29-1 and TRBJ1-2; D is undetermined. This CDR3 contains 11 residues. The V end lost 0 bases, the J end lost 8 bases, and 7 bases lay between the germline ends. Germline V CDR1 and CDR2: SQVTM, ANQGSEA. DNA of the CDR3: TGCAGCGTTGAAGATCGGGGAGGCTACACCTTC. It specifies CSVEDRGGYTF.

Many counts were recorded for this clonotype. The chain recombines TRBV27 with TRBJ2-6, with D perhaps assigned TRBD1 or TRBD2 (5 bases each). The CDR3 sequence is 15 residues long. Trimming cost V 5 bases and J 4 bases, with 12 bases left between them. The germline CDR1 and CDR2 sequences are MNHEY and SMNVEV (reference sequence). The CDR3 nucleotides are TGTGCCAGCAGTGCTCGATGGGACGGGGCCAACGTCCTGACTTTC. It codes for CASSARWDGANVLTF.

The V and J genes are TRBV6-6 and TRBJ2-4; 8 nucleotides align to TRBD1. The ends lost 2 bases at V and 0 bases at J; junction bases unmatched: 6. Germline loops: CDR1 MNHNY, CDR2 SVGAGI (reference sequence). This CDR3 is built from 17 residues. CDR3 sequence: CASSYRTGLLAKNIQYF. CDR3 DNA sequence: TGTGCCAGCAGTTACAGGACAGGGCTATTAGCCAAAAACATTCAGTACTTC.

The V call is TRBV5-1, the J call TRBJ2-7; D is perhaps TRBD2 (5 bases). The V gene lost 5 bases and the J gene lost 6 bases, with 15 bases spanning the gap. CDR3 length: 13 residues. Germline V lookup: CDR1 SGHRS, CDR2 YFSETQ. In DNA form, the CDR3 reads TGCGCCAGCAGTTTTGGAGGCTCGGGCGAGCAGTACTTC. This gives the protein CASSFGGSGEQYF.

CDR3 sequence reads: CASSLYMDRTGQETQYF. The CDR3, as DNA: TGTGCCAGCAGTTTATATATGGACAGGACTGGACAAGAGACCCAGTACTTC. This chain connects TRBV27 to TRBJ2-4; TRBD1 aligns across 7 bases. The assigned J gene may be wrong: the sequence end matches TRBJ2-5 better. The germline CDR1 and CDR2 sequences are MNHEY and SMNVEV (reference sequence). The length of the CDR3 is 17 residues.

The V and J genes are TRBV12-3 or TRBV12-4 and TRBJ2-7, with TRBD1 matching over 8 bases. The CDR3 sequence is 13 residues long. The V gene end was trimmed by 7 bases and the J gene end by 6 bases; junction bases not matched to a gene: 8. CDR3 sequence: CASNRDRSGEQYF. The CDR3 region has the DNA TGTGCCAGCAATCGGGACAGGTCCGGCGAGCAGTACTTC.

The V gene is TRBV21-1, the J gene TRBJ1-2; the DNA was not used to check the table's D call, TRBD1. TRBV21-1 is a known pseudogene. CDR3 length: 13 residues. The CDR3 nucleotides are TGTGCCAGCATAAGACAGTTCGCCTCTGGCTACACCTTC. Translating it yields CASIRQFASGYTF.

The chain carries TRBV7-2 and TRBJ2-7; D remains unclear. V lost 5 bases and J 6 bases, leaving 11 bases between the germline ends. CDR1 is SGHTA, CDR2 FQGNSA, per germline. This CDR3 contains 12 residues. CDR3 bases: TGTGCCAGCAGCCAGCTCCGGCTCGAGCAGTACTTC. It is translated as CASSQLRLEQYF.

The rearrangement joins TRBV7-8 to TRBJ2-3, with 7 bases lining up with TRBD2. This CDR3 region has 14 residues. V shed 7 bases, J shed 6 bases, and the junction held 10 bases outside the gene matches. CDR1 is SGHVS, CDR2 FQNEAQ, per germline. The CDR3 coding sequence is TGTGCCAGCACCACGGGGGGAAGGACGGATACGCAGTATTTT. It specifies CASTTGGRTDTQYF.

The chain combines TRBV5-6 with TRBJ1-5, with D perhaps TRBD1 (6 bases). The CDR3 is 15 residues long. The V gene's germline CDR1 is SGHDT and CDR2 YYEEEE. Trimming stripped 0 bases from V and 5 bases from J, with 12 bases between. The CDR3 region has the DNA TGTGCCAGCAGCTTGGACAGGGAGGCGTATCAGCCCCAGCATTTT. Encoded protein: CASSLDREAYQPQHF.

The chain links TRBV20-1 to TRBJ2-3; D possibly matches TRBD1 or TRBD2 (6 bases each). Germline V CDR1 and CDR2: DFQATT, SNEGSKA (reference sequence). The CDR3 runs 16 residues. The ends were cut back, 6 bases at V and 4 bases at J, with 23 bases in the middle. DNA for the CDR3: TGCAGTGCCACAACTAGCCGAGGGGGAGTTGCAGATACGCAGTATTTT. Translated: CSATTSRGGVADTQYF.

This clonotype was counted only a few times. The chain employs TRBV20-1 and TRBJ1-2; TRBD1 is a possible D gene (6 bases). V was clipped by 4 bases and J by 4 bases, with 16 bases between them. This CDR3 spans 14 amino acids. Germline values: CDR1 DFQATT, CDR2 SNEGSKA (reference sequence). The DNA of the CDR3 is TGCAGTGCTAAAAACAGGGCCGGTTCCTATGGCTACACCTTC. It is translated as CSAKNRAGSYGYTF.

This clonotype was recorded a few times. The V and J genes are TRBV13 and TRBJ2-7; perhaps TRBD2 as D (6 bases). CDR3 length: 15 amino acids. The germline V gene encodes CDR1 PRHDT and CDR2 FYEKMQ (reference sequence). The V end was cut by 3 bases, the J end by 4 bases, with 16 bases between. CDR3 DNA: TGTGCCAGCAGCTTTGCCGGCGCGGGGCGTTACGAGCAGTACTTC. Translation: CASSFAGAGRYEQYF.

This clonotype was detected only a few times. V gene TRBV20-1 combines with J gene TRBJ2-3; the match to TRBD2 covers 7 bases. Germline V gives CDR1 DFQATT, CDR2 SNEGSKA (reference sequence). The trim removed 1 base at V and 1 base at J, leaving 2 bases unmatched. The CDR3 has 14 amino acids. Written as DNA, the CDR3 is TGCAGTGCTAGAGGGCGGGAGCGCACAGATACGCAGTATTTT. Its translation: CSARGRERTDTQYF.

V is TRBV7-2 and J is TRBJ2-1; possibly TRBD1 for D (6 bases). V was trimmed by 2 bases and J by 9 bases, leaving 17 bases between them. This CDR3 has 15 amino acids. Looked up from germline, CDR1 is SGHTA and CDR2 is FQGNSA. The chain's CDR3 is CASSLRGQRIGEQFF. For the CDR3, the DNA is TGTGCCAGCAGCTTAAGAGGACAGCGGATAGGTGAGCAGTTCTTC. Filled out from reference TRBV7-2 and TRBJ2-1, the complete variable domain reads GAGVSQSPSNKVTEKGKDVELRCDPISGHTALYWYRQSLGQGLEFLIYFQGNSAPDKSGLPSDRFSAERTGGSVSTLTIQRTQQEDSAVYLCASSLRGQRIGEQFFGPGTRLTVL.

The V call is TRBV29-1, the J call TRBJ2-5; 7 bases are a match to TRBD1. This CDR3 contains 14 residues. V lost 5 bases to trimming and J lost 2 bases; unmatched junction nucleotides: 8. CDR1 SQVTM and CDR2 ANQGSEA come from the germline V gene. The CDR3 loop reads CSVSPSRGQETQYF. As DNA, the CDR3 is TGCAGCGTTTCCCCCTCCAGGGGGCAAGAGACCCAGTACTTC.

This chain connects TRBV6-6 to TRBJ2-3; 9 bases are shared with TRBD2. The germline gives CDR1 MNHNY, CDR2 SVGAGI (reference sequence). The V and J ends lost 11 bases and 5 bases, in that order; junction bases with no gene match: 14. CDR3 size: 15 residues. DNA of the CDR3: TGTGCCTCCTGGGCGGGGGGGACCTTCGAAGATACGCAGTATTTT. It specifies CASWAGGTFEDTQYF.

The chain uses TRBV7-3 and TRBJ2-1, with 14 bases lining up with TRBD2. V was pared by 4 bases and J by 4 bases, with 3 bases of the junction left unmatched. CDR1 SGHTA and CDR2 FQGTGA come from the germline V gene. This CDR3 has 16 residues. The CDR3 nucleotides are TGTGCCAGCAGCTCGACTAGCGGGAGGGATTACAATGAGCAGTTCTTC. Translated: CASSSTSGRDYNEQFF.

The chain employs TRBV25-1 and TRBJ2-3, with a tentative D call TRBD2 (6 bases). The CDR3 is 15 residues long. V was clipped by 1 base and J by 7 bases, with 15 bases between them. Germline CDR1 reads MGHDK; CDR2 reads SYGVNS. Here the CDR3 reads CASSESPRGNHTQYF. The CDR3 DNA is TGTGCCAGCAGTGAATCTCCCCGCGGGAATCATACGCAGTATTTT.

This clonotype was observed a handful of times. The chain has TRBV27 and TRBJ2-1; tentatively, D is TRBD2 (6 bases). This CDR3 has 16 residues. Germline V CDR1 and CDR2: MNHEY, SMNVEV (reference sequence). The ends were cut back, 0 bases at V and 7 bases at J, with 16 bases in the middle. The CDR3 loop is CASSLSTGGGWNEQFF. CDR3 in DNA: TGTGCCAGCAGTTTATCGACCGGGGGTGGGTGGAATGAGCAGTTCTTC.

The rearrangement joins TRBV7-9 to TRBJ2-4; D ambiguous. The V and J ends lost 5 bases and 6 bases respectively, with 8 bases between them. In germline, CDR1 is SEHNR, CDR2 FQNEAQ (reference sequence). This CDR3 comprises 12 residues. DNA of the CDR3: TGTGCCAGCAGCCCACCCGGAAACATTCAGTACTTC. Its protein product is CASSPPGNIQYF.

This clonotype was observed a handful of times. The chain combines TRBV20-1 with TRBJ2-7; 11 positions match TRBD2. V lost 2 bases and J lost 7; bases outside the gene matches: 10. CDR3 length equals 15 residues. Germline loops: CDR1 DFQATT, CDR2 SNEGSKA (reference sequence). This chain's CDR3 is CSARSGLAGGDEQYF. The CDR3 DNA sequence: TGCAGTGCTAGATCCGGTCTAGCGGGAGGAGATGAGCAGTACTTC.